This TCR beta chain was profiled in a study of T cells in tumors and immune-related adverse events. The germline V gene has CDR1 SGHNT and CDR2 YYREEE (reference sequence). This CDR3 is 15 amino acids long. With V trimmed by 1 base and J by 0 bases, 4 bases remained unmatched. This table comes from immunoSEQ multiplex PCR, and its TCRdb copy is limited to in-frame clones, with some not included. Here the sample spans about 22,000 clones, about 90% being singletons. This TCR came from a female donor with metastatic renal cell carcinoma. The sequenced sample was lymph node tissue, obtained from a patient treated with anti-PD-1 therapy. The chain links TRBV5-4 to TRBJ2-7; 7 bases fit TRBD1. Here the CDR3 DNA reads TGTGCCAGCAGCTTGAGGGGGCGGAGCTCCTACGAGCAGTACTTC. This codes for CASSLRGRSSYEQYF.